This T cell receptor (beta chain) was sequenced in a study of T cells in Graves' hyperthyroidism and ophthalmopathy. Study-wide points: Most thyroid clonotypes expanded above 0.001 appeared in blood too. A model built on 13 V-J features separated ophthalmopathy from stable hyperthyroidism. Ophthalmopathy, as predicted by the model, came a median 6.5 months after the prediction.

CDR3 length: 15 amino acids. The germline V gene encodes CDR1 KGHDR and CDR2 SFDVKD. V lost 2 bases and J 6 bases, leaving 15 bases between the germline ends. TCR beta CDR3 regions were amplified from RNA. With the HTBI primer set, the TCR CDR3 went through a first round of RT-PCR. TCRdb recomputed calls from the multiplex PCR reads with MiXCR, one row per CDR3 protein. In the table there are about 680,000 distinct CDR3 sequences, 30% to 40% of which are singletons. In the case of this clonotype: The antigen is not known. This likely comes from a read error, as the CDR3 has no conserved phenylalanine or tryptophan at its end.

The sequenced sample was blood. The receptor's source is a woman in her thirties or forties with Graves' hyperthyroidism. V gene TRBV24-1 combines with J gene TRBJ1-2, with no clear D. This chain's CDR3 is CATSDSNNRLNGYTI. The CDR3, as DNA: TGTGCCACCAGTGATTCCAATAATCGGTTGAATGGCTACACCATC.